Listed here is a single TCR beta chain. This clone is a singleton in its sample. Its antigen is not yet known. No qualities accompany the bases; no much larger clone lies one base away. Using the deep immunoSEQ assay, multiplex PCR amplified TCR CDR3 regions from genomic DNA. Extracted genomic DNA from each cell subset was spread evenly across all wells of several immunoSEQ 96-well plates, with each plate serving as a replicate. For sorted subsets, each replicate PCR was loaded with 200 to 250 ng genomic DNA, equivalent to some 27,000 T cell genomes. The purified libraries were quantified using a Qubit 3.0 fluorometer, sized with a Bioanalyzer 2100, and then quantified again using the KAPA Library Quantification kit. Each immunoSEQ 96-well plate was sequenced on its own single-read 150-cycle Illumina NextSeq 550 flow cell. Processing in the source paper ran as follows. Because the immunoSEQ output included only junctional sequences and no quality scores, the filtering could not be the same as the filtering used for full-length reads. Sequences were annotated with PyIR, a Python wrapper for IgBLAST v1.9, and V/J genes and CDR3 were assigned using IMGT germline references. Reads were removed for weak V/J assignments (E-value above 1e-6), missing CDR3, stop codons, out-of-frame junctions, or ambiguous translated residues. V3J clonotypes were defined as sequences sharing an identical inferred V gene, J gene, and CDR3 amino acid sequence. The percentage overlap between two repertoires was calculated by dividing the number of shared unique clonotypes by the size of the smaller repertoire. Repertoire richness was assessed with RTK rarefaction, the Chao1 estimator, and Recon v2.1 estimates of unobserved clonotypes. OLGA was used to compute generation probabilities for all TCRbeta clonotypes that the gDNA method yielded from a handful of donors. Drawn from immuneACCESS, this table holds only the in-frame rearrangements with V and J called that TCRdb kept. Clones are partly lost; checked studies trace under half to an unresolved V gene and leave the rest unexplained. That table supplies the V and J calls and clone size; D and trimming were determined from the DNA. Across this sample there are 300,000 or so clones, with approximately 79% seen only once. About 9.3% of the sample is held by the ten biggest clonotypes.

This record comes from a study of shared clonotypes between healthy human individuals (dated by TCRdb to 2020 to 2021). In terms of the full investigation: The cohort comprised a couple of women and a few men aged 18 to 49 years. Per donor, three plates each were used for CD4 naive and CD4 memory, two for CD8 naive, and one for CD8 memory. To increase sequencing depth and limit assay-specific biases, TCR repertoire library preparation and sequencing were carried out by different laboratories using diverse techniques. Blood TCR repertoires of about five healthy adults were deeply sequenced to estimate repertoire size and the extent of clonotype sharing between individuals. Each donor's leukapheresis produced roughly between about 0.8 and 10 billion PBMCs.

What the authors observed across the whole study: Sampling was limited to blood, and TCR repertoires in tissue likely differ from TCR repertoires in blood. Rarefaction of sorted-subset datasets indicated incomplete sequencing despite the large sequencing depth. The genetic and exposure-history diversity represented was limited by the small number of donors. Naive subsets generally had larger estimated clonotype richness than memory subsets did. Across a handful of donors, approximately 4.9% of naive CD4, around 3.5% of naive CD8, under 2.5% of memory CD4, and under 0.45% of memory CD8 clonotypes were shared. Clonotypes shared by all four sorted-subset donors showed higher generation probabilities than non-shared clonotypes. Pairwise subsampling led to the expectation that sequencing depth would affect the degree of clonotype sharing among donors.

Between the V and J ends, shortened by 5 bases and 2 bases respectively, the junction contains 11 bases. The cysteine opens and the phenylalanine closes a CDR3 of 14 amino acids. Only CDR3 DNA is held: 42 bases, read in frame from base 1. CDR1 SGHNT and CDR2 YENEEA were looked up in the germline V gene. The donors were healthy, HIV-negative adults with no recently reported acute infections or vaccinations. Every donor was a Caucasian adult living in Nashville, Tennessee, USA. CD4+ T cells were enriched by magnetic negative selection, after which naive cells were positively selected on CD45RA and the negative fraction was taken as the memory subset. After blood collection by leukapheresis, PBMCs were isolated using Ficoll-Histopaque density gradient centrifugation and then cryopreserved in the vapor phase of liquid nitrogen. Analytical flow cytometry was used to check the purity and quantity of each magnetically sorted T cell population. From each sorted fraction, genomic DNA was isolated and quantified by UV absorbance on a Nanodrop 2000c.

The sequence was collected from a man aged 30-40 years in good health. This sequence uses TRBV11-3 and TRBJ2-3; the D gene is possibly TRBD1, with 6 bases matching. Material for sequencing was memory CD4+ T cells sorted from blood. Explained via the paper, the cell subset or site label denotes: CD45RA-negative fraction. The CDR3 reads CASSAQGNTDTQYF. The sequence in DNA is TGTGCCAGCAGCGCACAGGGTAACACAGATACGCAGTATTTT.